Listed below are T cell receptor beta chains from one sample, sequenced in a study of blood T cell repertoires in COVID-19. Produced via immunoSEQ multiplex PCR; TCRdb's table is partial and in-frame only. The sample shows about 210,000 clones, less than 90% of them seen only once. Material for sequencing was peripheral blood. Receptors were obtained from a woman aged 80 or older with COVID-19, enrolled during active disease. CDR3s leave out the opening cysteine and the closing phenylalanine or tryptophan. A D gene is named only where the DNA matches it firmly. Size is omitted from some rows. Given values are once, few, many or a class for expanded clones.

d_gene: .; v_gene: TRBV19; abundance: once; CDR3aa: ASSPTGSNYGYT
d_gene: TRBD1; v_gene: TRBV5-1; abundance: .; CDR3aa: ASSSGQARTDTQY
d_gene: TRBD2; v_gene: TRBV7-2; abundance: .; CDR3aa: ASSLVGLAGGPTGELF
d_gene: TRBD1; v_gene: TRBV6-5; abundance: .; CDR3aa: ASMTQGAGANVLT
d_gene: .; v_gene: TRBV7-9; abundance: .; CDR3aa: ASSSTGYGEKLF
d_gene: .; v_gene: TRBV3-1/TRBV3-2; abundance: .; CDR3aa: ASSEQGVSTEAF
d_gene: TRBD2; v_gene: TRBV7-9; abundance: .; CDR3aa: ASSPFSGGPQETQY
d_gene: .; v_gene: TRBV5-1; abundance: .; CDR3aa: ASSLIAGSQGYT
d_gene: .; v_gene: TRBV7-9; abundance: once; CDR3aa: ASSLSGLGSTDTQY
d_gene: TRBD1; v_gene: TRBV7-2; abundance: .; CDR3aa: ASSRDRAGGYT
d_gene: .; v_gene: TRBV18; abundance: .; CDR3aa: ASSPPPGNTEAF
d_gene: TRBD1; v_gene: TRBV5-1; abundance: .; CDR3aa: ASSLSRGTGTEAF
d_gene: .; v_gene: TRBV11-2; abundance: .; CDR3aa: ASSLGGLSTDTQY
d_gene: TRBD2; v_gene: TRBV3-1/TRBV3-2; abundance: .; CDR3aa: ASSQSGGDIQY
d_gene: .; v_gene: TRBV19; abundance: .; CDR3aa: ASSTRGGFSTGELF
d_gene: .; v_gene: TRBV19; abundance: .; CDR3aa: ASRGQGSTGELF
d_gene: .; v_gene: TRBV28; abundance: .; CDR3aa: ASSLSQRSGNTIY
d_gene: TRBD1; v_gene: TRBV5-1; abundance: .; CDR3aa: ASSTARDRSTDTQY
d_gene: .; v_gene: TRBV28; abundance: .; CDR3aa: ASSTPEGFTQPQH
d_gene: .; v_gene: TRBV12-5; abundance: .; CDR3aa: ASGLSGEGLNVLT
d_gene: .; v_gene: TRBV5-1; abundance: .; CDR3aa: ASSLGEGVQPQH
d_gene: .; v_gene: TRBV3-1/TRBV3-2; abundance: .; CDR3aa: ASSQLIGELF
d_gene: .; v_gene: TRBV21-1; abundance: .; CDR3aa: ASSKAPRDRYNTEAF
d_gene: .; v_gene: TRBV11-2; abundance: .; CDR3aa: ASSRDWSYEQY
d_gene: .; v_gene: TRBV21-1; abundance: .; CDR3aa: ASSRIPGQGKYEQY
d_gene: TRBD1; v_gene: TRBV7-8; abundance: .; CDR3aa: ASSRRTGAPDEQF
d_gene: .; v_gene: TRBV7-9; abundance: .; CDR3aa: ASSLVSGSPYNEQF
d_gene: TRBD2; v_gene: TRBV3-1/TRBV3-2; abundance: .; CDR3aa: ASSQDPSGYYEQY
d_gene: TRBD1; v_gene: TRBV11-3; abundance: .; CDR3aa: ASSLGGTGDTQY
d_gene: TRBD1; v_gene: TRBV9; abundance: .; CDR3aa: ASSGDRGETQY
d_gene: TRBD1; v_gene: TRBV19; abundance: .; CDR3aa: AVRFPGQTTYT
d_gene: .; v_gene: TRBV6-5; abundance: .; CDR3aa: ASASGRGQETQY
d_gene: .; v_gene: TRBV20-1; abundance: once; CDR3aa: SASVAVEAF
d_gene: TRBD1; v_gene: TRBV10-3; abundance: .; CDR3aa: ATTLQGKGTDTQY